The rows below give T cell receptor beta chains drawn from one sample of a study of shared clonotypes between healthy human individuals. Clones were sequenced by immunoSEQ multiplex PCR, and TCRdb holds only the in-frame ones, with some missing. The sample has around 440,000 clones, around 77% seen once; the top ten hold 9.5% to 15%. The sample taken for sequencing was PBMCs. The receptors shown here come from a woman aged 40 to 50 in good health. Some clones in this sample may be carry-over from other donors' samples. Both conserved end residues are trimmed from each CDR3. The order of the fields is J gene, V gene, D gene, CDR3 protein. D genes are given only for firm matches.

j_call: TRBJ2-7
v_call: TRBV29-1
d_call: TRBD1
cdr3_aa: SVGRGDRGYYEQY

j_call: TRBJ1-5
v_call: TRBV6-1
d_call: -
cdr3_aa: ASSDLAGYSNQPQH

j_call: TRBJ2-4
v_call: TRBV27
d_call: TRBD1
cdr3_aa: ASSTQTGAGNIQY

j_call: TRBJ1-3
v_call: TRBV7-9
d_call: -
cdr3_aa: ASSLTGPSGNTIY

j_call: TRBJ2-2
v_call: TRBV28
d_call: -
cdr3_aa: ASSATEDTGELF

j_call: TRBJ1-5
v_call: TRBV19
d_call: -
cdr3_aa: ASTPGEYSNQPQH

j_call: TRBJ2-1
v_call: TRBV28
d_call: TRBD2
cdr3_aa: ASSLLASGTYNEQF

j_call: TRBJ1-1
v_call: TRBV10-3
d_call: -
cdr3_aa: AISEWGVNTEAF

j_call: TRBJ2-6
v_call: TRBV7-2
d_call: -
cdr3_aa: ASSLPRRARGANVLT

j_call: TRBJ2-7
v_call: TRBV7-8
d_call: -
cdr3_aa: ASTAGTAGYEQY

j_call: TRBJ2-3
v_call: TRBV4-2
d_call: TRBD2
cdr3_aa: ASSQEISGGGPDTQY

j_call: TRBJ1-1
v_call: TRBV30
d_call: -
cdr3_aa: AWSVPWKRSSNTEAF